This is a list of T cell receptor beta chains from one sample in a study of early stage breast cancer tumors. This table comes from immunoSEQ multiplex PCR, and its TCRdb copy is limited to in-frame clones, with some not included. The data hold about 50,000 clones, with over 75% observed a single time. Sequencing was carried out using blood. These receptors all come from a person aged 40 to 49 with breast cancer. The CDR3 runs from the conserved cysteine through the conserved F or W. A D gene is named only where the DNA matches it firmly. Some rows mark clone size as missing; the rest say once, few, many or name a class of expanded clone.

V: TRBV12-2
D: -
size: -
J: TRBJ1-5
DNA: TGTGCAAGCCGGACAGGGTTCAATCAGCCCCAGCATTTT
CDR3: CASRTGFNQPQHF

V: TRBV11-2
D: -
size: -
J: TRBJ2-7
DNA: TGTGCCAGCAGCATCTCCTACGAGCAGTACTTC
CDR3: CASSISYEQYF

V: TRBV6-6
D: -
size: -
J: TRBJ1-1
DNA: TGTGCCAGCAGTTACTCCGGGGGCCGCACTGAAGCTTTCTTT
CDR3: CASSYSGGRTEAFF

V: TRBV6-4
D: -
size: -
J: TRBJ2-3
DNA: TGTGCCAGCAGTGGAGGTCCAGGGCAGGATACGCAGTATTTT
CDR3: CASSGGPGQDTQYF

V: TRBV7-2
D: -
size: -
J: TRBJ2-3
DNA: TGTGCCAGCAGCTTACGTGTGGGGGGCCGCACAGATACGCAGTATTTT
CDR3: CASSLRVGGRTDTQYF

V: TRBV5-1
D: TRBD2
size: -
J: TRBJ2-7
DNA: TGCGCCAGCAGCTTGTGGGGGGGAGGGCCGGAGGAGCAGTACTTC
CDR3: CASSLWGGGPEEQYF

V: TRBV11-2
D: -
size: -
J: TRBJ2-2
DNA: TGTGCCAGCAGCTTTTACGCGAACACCGGGGAGCTGTTTTTT
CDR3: CASSFYANTGELFF

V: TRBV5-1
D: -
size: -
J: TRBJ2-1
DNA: TGCGCCAGCAGCTTCACAGTAGAGGCCTACAATGAGCAGTTCTTC
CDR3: CASSFTVEAYNEQFF

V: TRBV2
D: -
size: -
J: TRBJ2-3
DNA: TGTGCCAGTTGGGACACCTCCACAGATACGCAGTATTTT
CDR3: CASWDTSTDTQYF

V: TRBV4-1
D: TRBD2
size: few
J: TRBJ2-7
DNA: TGCGCCAGCAGCCAAGAGTGGGCGGGACTAACCTACGAGCAGTACTTC
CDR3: CASSQEWAGLTYEQYF

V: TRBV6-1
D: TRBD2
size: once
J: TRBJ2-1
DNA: TGTGCCAGCAGTGAAATGGGAGGGAATGAGCAGTTCTTC
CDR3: CASSEMGGNEQFF

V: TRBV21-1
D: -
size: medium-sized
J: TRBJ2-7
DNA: TGTGCCAGCAGCGAGTCAGTGGGAGGCGAGCAGTACTTC
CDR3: CASSESVGGEQYF

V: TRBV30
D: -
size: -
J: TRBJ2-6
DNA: TGTGCCTGGAGGGGGTCTGGGGCCAACGTCCTGACTTTC
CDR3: CAWRGSGANVLTF

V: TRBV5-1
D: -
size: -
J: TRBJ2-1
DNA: TGCGCCAGCAGCCCGCCGGAGACCAGCTCCTACAATGAGCAGTTCTTC
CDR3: CASSPPETSSYNEQFF

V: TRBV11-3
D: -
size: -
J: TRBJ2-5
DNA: TGTGCCAGCAGCCGCGGGGCAATGGAGACCCAGTACTTC
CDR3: CASSRGAMETQYF

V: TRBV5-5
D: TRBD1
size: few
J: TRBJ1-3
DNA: TGTGCCAGCAGCTTGGCCCACCAGGGGGTATCTGGAAACACCATATATTTT
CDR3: CASSLAHQGVSGNTIYF

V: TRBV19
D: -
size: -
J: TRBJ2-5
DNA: TGTGCCAGTAGTCGTGGACAGACTCAAGAGACCCAGTACTTC
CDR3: CASSRGQTQETQYF

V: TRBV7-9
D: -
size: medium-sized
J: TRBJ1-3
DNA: TGTGCCAGCAGCTTAGGAGGGGGGTCCACCATATATTTT
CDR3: CASSLGGGSTIYF

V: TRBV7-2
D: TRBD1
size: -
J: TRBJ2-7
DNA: TGTGCCAGCAGCGGGCGGACAGGATTCAGCTACGAGCAGTACTTC
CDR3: CASSGRTGFSYEQYF

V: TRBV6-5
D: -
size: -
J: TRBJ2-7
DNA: TGTGCCAGCAGTGAAAGGGGGAATGTCTACGAGCAGTACTTC
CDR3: CASSERGNVYEQYF

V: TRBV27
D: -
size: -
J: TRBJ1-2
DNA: TGTGCCAGCAGCCGGGACTCCCACAACTATGGCTACACCTTC
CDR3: CASSRDSHNYGYTF

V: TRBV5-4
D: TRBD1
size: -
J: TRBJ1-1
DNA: TGTGCCAGCAGGCCGGGACAGTCGAACACTGAAGCTTTCTTT
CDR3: CASRPGQSNTEAFF

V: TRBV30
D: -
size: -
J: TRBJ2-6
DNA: TGTGCCTGGAGGCCAGAGCTAGTAGGGCGCTCTGGGGCCAACGTCCTGACTTTC
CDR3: CAWRPELVGRSGANVLTF

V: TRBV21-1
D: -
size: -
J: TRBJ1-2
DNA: TGTGCCAGCAGCTCACAAGGGCGGGATGGCTACACCTTC
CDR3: CASSSQGRDGYTF

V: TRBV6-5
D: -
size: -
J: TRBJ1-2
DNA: TGTGCCAGCAGTTGGGCAGGCTATGGCTACACCTTC
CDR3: CASSWAGYGYTF

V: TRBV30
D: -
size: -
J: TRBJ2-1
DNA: TGTGCCTGGACCCGGGACGATTACAATGAGCAGTTCTTC
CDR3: CAWTRDDYNEQFF

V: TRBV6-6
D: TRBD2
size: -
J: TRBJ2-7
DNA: TGTGCCACCTCAAGGGCAGGGAGGGAGTACGAGCAGTACTTC
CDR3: CATSRAGREYEQYF

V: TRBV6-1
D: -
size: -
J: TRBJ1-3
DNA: TGTGCCAGCAGTGAATACAGGAACTCTGGAAACACCATATATTTT
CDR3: CASSEYRNSGNTIYF

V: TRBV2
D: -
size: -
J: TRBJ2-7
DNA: TGTGCCAGCAGTGATCTGATTAAGTACGAGCAGTACTTC
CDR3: CASSDLIKYEQYF

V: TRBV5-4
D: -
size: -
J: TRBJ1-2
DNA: TGTGCCAGCAGACCTACTCAGGGCGCTAACTATGGCTACACCTTC
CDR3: CASRPTQGANYGYTF

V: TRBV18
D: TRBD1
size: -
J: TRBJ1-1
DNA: TGTGCCAGCTCATACTCGACAGGGGCGAACACTGAAGCTTTCTTT
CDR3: CASSYSTGANTEAFF

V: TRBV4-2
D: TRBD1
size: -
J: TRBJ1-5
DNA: TGTGCCAGCAGCCAAGCTACCGACAGGGCGAATCAGCCCCAGCATTTT
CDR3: CASSQATDRANQPQHF

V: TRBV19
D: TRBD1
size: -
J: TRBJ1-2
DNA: TGTGCCAGTAGTATAGGGACAGGGGATGGCTACACCTTC
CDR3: CASSIGTGDGYTF

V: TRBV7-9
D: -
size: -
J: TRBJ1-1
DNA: TGTGCCAGCAGCTTAATTGGAACTGAAGCTTTCTTT
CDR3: CASSLIGTEAFF

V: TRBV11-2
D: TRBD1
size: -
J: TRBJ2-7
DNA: TGTGCCAGCAGCATGGACAGGGGGCCTTCCTACGAGCAGTACTTC
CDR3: CASSMDRGPSYEQYF